Following are 26 T cell receptor beta chains from one sample sequenced in a study of T cells after yellow fever vaccination. TCRdb processed the 5' RACE reads anew with MiXCR; each CDR3 protein has one entry. The data contain 150,000 to 200,000 distinct CDR3 sequences, around 7% of them singletons. The sequencing used CD4+ T cells sorted from PBMCs, collected about 5 days after the first yellow fever vaccination. These receptors came from a man younger than 30 who received the YFV17D yellow fever vaccine.

This clonotype was seen repeatedly, ten times or more. The V call is TRBV12-3 or TRBV12-4, the J call TRBJ1-5; D may be TRBD1 (5 bases). This CDR3 spans 13 amino acids. V was clipped by 6 bases and J by 0 bases, with 6 bases between them. CDR3 region: CASRRGSNQPQHF. Written as DNA, the CDR3 is TGTGCCAGCAGGAGGGGTAGCAATCAGCCCCAGCATTTT.

The chain combines TRBV18 with TRBJ1-3; the D gene is possibly TRBD1 (6 bases). This CDR3 contains 14 residues. CDR1 and CDR2 (germline): KGHSH, LQKENI. V was cut by 6 bases and J by 0 bases, with 9 bases left in between. The CDR3 DNA follows: TGTGCCAGCTCTGGACAGTCCTCTGGAAACACCATATATTTT. Translating it yields CASSGQSSGNTIYF.

This clonotype appeared many times. The rearrangement links TRBV5-1 to TRBJ2-7; D remains unclear. CDR1 and CDR2 from the germline V gene are SGHRS and YFSETQ. V was clipped by 4 bases and J by 0 bases, with 11 bases between them. The CDR3 length is 14 residues. The CDR3 loop reads CASSLDPLSYEQYV. The CDR3 DNA reads as TGCGCCAGCAGCCTAGACCCACTCTCCTACGAGCAGTACGTC.

This clonotype showed up many times. This sequence joins TRBV3-1 and TRBJ2-3; D is unresolved. Germline V lookup: CDR1 LGHDT, CDR2 YNNKEL (reference sequence). Trimming removed 4 bases at V and 6 bases at J, with 8 bases between. The CDR3 loop spans 12 amino acids. The chain's CDR3 is CASSLPLDTQYF. CDR3 nucleotides: TGTGCCAGCAGCCTACCATTGGATACGCAGTATTTT.

This clonotype was seen many times. The chain joins TRBV6-5 to TRBJ2-5, with no clear D. Deletions cut 10 bases from V and 4 bases from J, with 19 bases between. Germline-derived CDR1 and CDR2 are MNHEY and SVGAGI. This CDR3 has 14 amino acids. The CDR3 coding sequence is TGTGCCATTCCTGGGCAGACGGATGGAGAGACCCAGTACTTC. Translating gives CAIPGQTDGETQYF.

In its sample, this clonotype was seen many times. The rearrangement links TRBV4-3 to TRBJ1-3; D not resolved. CDR3 length equals 13 residues. Trimming shortened V by 0 bases and J by 5 bases, and 5 bases separated the two germline ends. The germline V gene has CDR1 LGHNA and CDR2 YSLEER. The CDR3 sequence: CASSQDLRNTIYF. CDR3 DNA: TGCGCCAGCAGCCAAGATCTGAGAAACACCATATATTTT.

This clonotype was counted a few times. The chain uses TRBV6-2 or TRBV6-3 and TRBJ2-7, with 8 bases identical to TRBD1. CDR1 MNHEY and CDR2 SVGEGT come from the germline V gene. V trimming: 9 bases; J trimming: 1 base; junction bases outside the gene matches: 8. The CDR3 is 14 amino acids. CDR3 nucleotides: TGTGCCAGTAAAACAGGGGGAACTTCCTACGAGCAGTACTTC. This translates into CASKTGGTSYEQYF.

This clonotype was detected ten times or more. The chain is built from TRBV5-1 and TRBJ2-2; the D is unclear. Germline V lookup: CDR1 SGHRS, CDR2 YFSETQ. Trimming removed 4 bases from V and 1 base from J, with 5 bases in between. The CDR3 runs 13 residues. The chain's CDR3 is CASSPQNTGELFF. CDR3 DNA: TGCGCCAGCAGCCCCCAGAACACCGGGGAGCTGTTTTTT. The whole variable domain, filled in from reference TRBV5-1 and TRBJ2-2, reads KAGVTQTPRYLIKTRGQQVTLSCSPISGHRSVSWYQQTPGQGLQFLFEYFSETQRNKGNFPGRFSGRQFSNSRSEMNVSTLELGDSALYLCASSPQNTGELFFGEGSRLTVL.

This clonotype has just a few counts. The genes are TRBV7-9 and TRBJ2-6, with D possibly matching TRBD1 (5 bases). Looked up from germline, CDR1 is SEHNR and CDR2 is FQNEAQ (reference sequence). Trimming took 2 bases from V and 2 from J, leaving 7 bases between them. The CDR3 spans 15 residues. CDR3 bases: TGTGCCAGCAGCTTAACCAGGGCTGGGGCCAACGTCCTGACTTTC. This encodes CASSLTRAGANVLTF.

This clonotype was observed at least ten times. V and J are TRBV4-2 and TRBJ2-2; the D gene is possibly TRBD2 (6 bases). Per the germline V gene, CDR1 is LGHNA and CDR2 is YNFKEQ. V lost 1 base to trimming and J lost 0 bases, with 9 bases between them. The CDR3 runs 16 residues. Written as DNA, the CDR3 is TGTGCCAGCAGCCAAGTGGTAGCGGCGAACACCGGGGAGCTGTTTTTT. Amino acid sequence: CASSQVVAANTGELFF.

This clonotype was picked up a small number of times. The chain couples TRBV7-9 to TRBJ1-1; D uncertain. CDR1 and CDR2 (germline): SEHNR, FQNEAQ (reference sequence). This CDR3 is built from 14 residues. Between the trimmed V and J ends, which lost 0 bases and 8 bases, there was a span of 13 bases. The CDR3 loop is CASSLAHNLAEAFF. DNA of the CDR3: TGTGCCAGCAGCTTAGCACATAACTTGGCCGAAGCTTTCTTT.

The chain recombines TRBV5-1 with TRBJ1-6, with D perhaps matching TRBD1 (5 bases). The V end lost 0 bases, the J end lost 6 bases, and 19 bases lay between the germline ends. This CDR3 is built from 18 residues. The germline CDR1 and CDR2 sequences are SGHRS and YFSETQ. In nucleotides, the CDR3 is TGCGCCAGCAGCTTGGATGGGGCCCAGCTCCTGAGTAATTCACCCCTCCACTTT. This gives the protein CASSLDGAQLLSNSPLHF.

This clonotype showed up just a few times. V usage is TRBV12-3 or TRBV12-4 and J usage is TRBJ1-5, with a weak D call TRBD1 (5 bases). The CDR3 is made up of 15 amino acids. The V and J ends lost 2 bases and 5 bases respectively, with 13 bases between them. The CDR3 loop is CASSLNAGSDQPQHF. DNA for the CDR3: TGTGCCAGCAGTTTAAACGCAGGGTCTGATCAGCCCCAGCATTTT.

This clonotype was counted between two and nine times. The genes are TRBV9 and TRBJ2-1; D is uncertain. CDR1 and CDR2 (germline): SGDLS, YYNGEE. The V end lost 2 bases, the J end lost 0 bases, and 9 bases lay between the germline ends. The CDR3 spans 15 residues. The CDR3 sequence is CASSVLLSSYNEQFF. The DNA of the CDR3 is TGTGCCAGCAGCGTCCTCCTCTCCTCCTACAATGAGCAGTTCTTC.

This chain links TRBV18 with TRBJ1-5; 10 bases fit TRBD1. The ends lost 3 bases at V and 8 bases at J; junction bases unmatched: 4. CDR1 is KGHSH, CDR2 LQKENI, per germline. CDR3 length: 14 residues. The CDR3 loop is CASSPGTGVKPQHF. The CDR3, as DNA: TGTGCCAGCTCACCTGGGACAGGGGTTAAGCCCCAGCATTTT.

This clonotype was observed many times. This chain connects TRBV20-1 to TRBJ2-7; 9 bases map to TRBD1. Germline values: CDR1 DFQATT, CDR2 SNEGSKA (reference sequence). CDR3 length: 16 amino acids. V shed 0 bases, J shed 4 bases, and the junction held 10 bases outside the gene matches. CDR3 residues: CSARDPGQGRGYEQYF. DNA for the CDR3: TGCAGTGCTAGAGATCCCGGACAGGGGAGGGGGTACGAGCAGTACTTC.

This clonotype has ten or more counts. The chain has TRBV5-1 and TRBJ1-5; 10 positions match TRBD1. The germline V gene encodes CDR1 SGHRS and CDR2 YFSETQ. The J segment lost 5 bases and the V segment lost 3 bases, leaving 2 bases of the junction unmatched. This CDR3 region has 14 residues. The CDR3 bases are TGCGCCAGCAGCTCGACAGGGGGCGATCAGCCCCAGCATTTT. It is translated as CASSSTGGDQPQHF.

The sample holds many counts of this clonotype. The rearrangement uses TRBV12-3 or TRBV12-4 and TRBJ2-6; no clear D. The CDR3 is 13 amino acids. Trimming took 5 bases from V and 1 from J, leaving 3 bases between them. This chain's CDR3 is CASSRSGANVLTF. In DNA form, the CDR3 reads TGTGCCAGCAGTCGTTCTGGGGCCAACGTCCTGACTTTC.

This clonotype turned up a few times. The J gene is TRBJ2-5, the V gene TRBV12-3 or TRBV12-4, with D tentatively TRBD1 (6 bases). V lost 5 bases and J lost 3, with 13 bases in between. The CDR3 sequence is 14 residues long. CDR3 in amino acids: CASSLDRLEETQYF. The CDR3 nucleotides are TGTGCCAGCAGTCTGGACAGACTTGAAGAGACCCAGTACTTC.

In this sample, this clonotype turned up many times. The V call is TRBV2, the J call TRBJ2-2, with D maybe TRBD2 (6 bases). The germline V gene has CDR1 SNHLY and CDR2 FYNNEI. The CDR3 length is 14 residues. V was cut by 8 bases and J by 4 bases, with 14 bases left in between. The CDR3 protein is CASGGLGGTGELFF. The DNA for the CDR3 is TGTGCCAGCGGAGGGCTAGGCGGCACCGGGGAGCTGTTTTTT.

The genes are TRBV6-2 or TRBV6-3 and TRBJ1-5; D gene uncertain. The CDR3 has 15 amino acids. V gave up 1 base and J gave up 7 bases, with 14 bases separating them. The V gene's germline CDR1 is MNHEY and CDR2 SVGEGT. The CDR3 nucleotides are TGTGCCAGCAGTTACTTGGCGGTTGGGGTGCAGCCCCAGCATTTT. Protein: CASSYLAVGVQPQHF.

This clonotype was detected many times. J is TRBJ2-3 and V is TRBV2; D gene unclear. V lost 6 bases and J lost 2, with 6 bases in between. The CDR3 is 12 amino acids. Germline V CDR1 and CDR2: SNHLY, FYNNEI. The CDR3 coding sequence is TGTGCCAGCAGATACCACACAGATACGCAGTATTTT. The encoded protein is CASRYHTDTQYF.

This clonotype was seen repeatedly, ten times or more. The CDR3: CASSQVNEGGYTQYF. The CDR3 coding sequence is TGCGCCAGCAGCCAAGTCAACGAGGGGGGATATACGCAGTATTTT. V is TRBV4-3 and J is TRBJ2-3; either TRBD1 or TRBD2 may fit D (6 bases each). V was pared by 1 base and J by 7 bases, with 15 bases between. This CDR3 has 15 amino acids. Germline V gives CDR1 LGHNA, CDR2 YSLEER.

At least ten counts were recorded for this clonotype. CDR3 DNA: TGTGCCAGCAGCTTCCCCCTGGGAGGACAGGGCTATGGCTACACCTTC. Its protein product is CASSFPLGGQGYGYTF. The chain uses TRBV7-2 and TRBJ1-2; the match to TRBD1 covers 8 bases. Germline CDR1 is SGHTA and CDR2 is FQGNSA. V lost 3 bases, J lost 4 bases, and 10 bases stayed unmatched. The CDR3 is 16 residues long.

The rearrangement uses TRBV20-1 and TRBJ1-4; 8 nucleotides match TRBD1. CDR3 length equals 14 residues. J was trimmed by 5 bases and V by 0 bases; bases with no gene match: 2. Per the germline V gene, CDR1 is DFQATT and CDR2 is SNEGSKA (reference sequence). The CDR3 sequence: CSARDRTGNEKLFF. CDR3 DNA sequence: TGCAGTGCTAGAGACCGGACAGGGAATGAAAAACTGTTTTTT.

This clonotype was observed at least ten times. The chain recombines TRBV20-1 with TRBJ1-2; D not certain. V was cut by 3 bases and J by 5 bases, with 7 bases left in between. The CDR3 has 11 amino acids. Germline lookup yields CDR1 DFQATT and CDR2 SNEGSKA (reference sequence). The CDR3 DNA is TGCAGTGCTAGGGTACAGTATGGCTACACCTTC. Amino acid sequence: CSARVQYGYTF.